This T cell receptor (beta chain) was captured by sequencing in a study of monozygotic twins with cystic fibrosis. Study-wide results and caveats: Nucleotide-identical clonotype sharing was significantly higher within monozygotic CF twin pairs than between unrelated CF individuals. In 13 of 16 pairs, V gene usage was closest to the co-twin's. Low clonality (median roughly 0.01) suggested a mostly naive repertoire.

Of note for this clone: Antigen: not known.

TCRdb's table, derived via immunoSEQ multiplex PCR, lists solely in-frame clones and lacks some. The table has over 15,000 clones, around 97% seen once. CDR1 and CDR2 (germline): SEHNR, FQNEAQ (reference sequence). Unmatched junction bases numbered 10, after V lost 5 bases and J lost 2 bases. The CDR3 has 17 amino acids. The clonotype was recovered from a woman aged 30 to 39 with cystic fibrosis. The specimen was blood. V usage is TRBV7-9 and J usage is TRBJ2-5; 11 positions match TRBD1. The DNA of the CDR3 is TGTGCCAGCAGCCGACGAATGGACAGGGGGCAACAAGAGACCCAGTACTTC. It codes for CASSRRMDRGQQETQYF.